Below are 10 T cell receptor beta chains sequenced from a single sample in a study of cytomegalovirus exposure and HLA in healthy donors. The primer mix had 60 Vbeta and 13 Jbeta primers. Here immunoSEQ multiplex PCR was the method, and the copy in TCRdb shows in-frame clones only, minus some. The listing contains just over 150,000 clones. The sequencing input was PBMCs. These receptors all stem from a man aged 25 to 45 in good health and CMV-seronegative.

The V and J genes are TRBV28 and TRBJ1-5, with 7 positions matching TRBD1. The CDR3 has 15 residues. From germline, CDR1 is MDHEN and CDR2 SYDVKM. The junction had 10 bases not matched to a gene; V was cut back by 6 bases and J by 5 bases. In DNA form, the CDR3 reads TGTGCCAGCAGCTCCGCGGACAGGTTGGATCAGCCCCAGCATTTT. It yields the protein CASSSADRLDQPQHF.

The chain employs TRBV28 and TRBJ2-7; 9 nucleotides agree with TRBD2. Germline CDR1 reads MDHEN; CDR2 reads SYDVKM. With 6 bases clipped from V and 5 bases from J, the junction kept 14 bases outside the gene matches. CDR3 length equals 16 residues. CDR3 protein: CASSPGVASGKDEQYF. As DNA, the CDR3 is TGTGCCAGCAGCCCAGGGGTCGCTAGCGGGAAGGACGAGCAGTACTTC.

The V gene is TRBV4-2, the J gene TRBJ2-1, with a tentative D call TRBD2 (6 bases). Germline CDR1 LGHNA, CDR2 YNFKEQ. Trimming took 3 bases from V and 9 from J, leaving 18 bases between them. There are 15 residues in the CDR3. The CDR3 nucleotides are TGTGCCAGCAGCCATACCCCTAGCGAAGGGACTGAGCAGTTCTTC. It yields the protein CASSHTPSEGTEQFF.

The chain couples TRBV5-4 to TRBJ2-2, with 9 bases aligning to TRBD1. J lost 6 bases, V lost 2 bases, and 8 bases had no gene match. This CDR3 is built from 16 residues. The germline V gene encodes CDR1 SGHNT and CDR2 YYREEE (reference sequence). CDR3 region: CASSFAVNRGPGELFF. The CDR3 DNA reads TGTGCCAGCAGCTTTGCCGTGAACAGGGGGCCCGGGGAGCTGTTTTTT.

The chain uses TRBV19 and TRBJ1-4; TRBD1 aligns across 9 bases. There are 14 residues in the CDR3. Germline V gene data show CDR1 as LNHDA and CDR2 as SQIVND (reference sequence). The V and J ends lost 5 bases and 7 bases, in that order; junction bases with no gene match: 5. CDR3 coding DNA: TGTGCCAGTAGTGTGACAGGGGGTAGTGAAAAACTGTTTTTT. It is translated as CASSVTGGSEKLFF.

CDR3 DNA sequence: TGTGCCAGCAGTTACTACGGACAGGGAGGTCAAGCTTTCTTT. Protein sequence: CASSYYGQGGQAFF. V is TRBV6-6 and J is TRBJ1-1, with 8 bases that match TRBD1. The CDR3 runs to 14 residues. V trimming: 1 base; J trimming: 9 bases; junction bases outside the gene matches: 7. In germline, CDR1 is MNHNY, CDR2 SVGAGI (reference sequence).

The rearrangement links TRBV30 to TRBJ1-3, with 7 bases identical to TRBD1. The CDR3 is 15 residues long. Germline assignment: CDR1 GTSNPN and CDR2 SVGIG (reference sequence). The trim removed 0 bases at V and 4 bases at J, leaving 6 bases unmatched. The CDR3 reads CAWSVQQGLGNTIYF. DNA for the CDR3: TGTGCCTGGAGTGTACAACAGGGGTTAGGAAACACCATATATTTT.

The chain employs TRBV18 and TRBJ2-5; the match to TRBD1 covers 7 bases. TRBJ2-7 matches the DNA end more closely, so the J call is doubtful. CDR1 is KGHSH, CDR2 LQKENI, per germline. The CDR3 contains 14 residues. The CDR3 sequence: CASSPQGAWYEQYF. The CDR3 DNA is TGTGCCAGCTCACCACAGGGGGCCTGGTACGAGCAGTACTTC.

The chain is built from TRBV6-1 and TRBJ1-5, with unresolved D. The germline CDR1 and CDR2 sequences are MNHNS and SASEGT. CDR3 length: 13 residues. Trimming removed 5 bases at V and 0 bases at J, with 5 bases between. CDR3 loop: CASSSISNQPQHF. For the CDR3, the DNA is TGTGCCAGCAGTTCCATTAGCAATCAGCCCCAGCATTTT.

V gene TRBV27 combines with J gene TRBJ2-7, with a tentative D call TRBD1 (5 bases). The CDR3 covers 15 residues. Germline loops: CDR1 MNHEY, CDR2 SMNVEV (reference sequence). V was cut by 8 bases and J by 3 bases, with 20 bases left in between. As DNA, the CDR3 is TGTGCCAGCGGAGCCACAGGAACCGCATTCTACGAGCAGTACTTC. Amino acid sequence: CASGATGTAFYEQYF.